The 8 T cell receptor beta chains given below trace back to one sample, sequenced in a study of blood T cell repertoires in COVID-19. This table comes from immunoSEQ multiplex PCR, and its TCRdb copy is limited to in-frame clones, with some not included. In the table there are a few hundred thousand clones, approximately 88% of which are singletons. Sequenced: PBMCs or T cells enriched from blood (not recorded which). The receptor source for this set is a man aged 25 to 40 who had recovered from COVID-19.

This clone appeared a single time. The chain has TRBV5-5 and TRBJ2-7, with TRBD1 identical over 10 bases. V lost 4 bases to trimming and J lost 2 bases; unmatched junction nucleotides: 12. Germline V gene data show CDR1 as SGHKS and CDR2 as YYEKEE (reference sequence). The CDR3 loop spans 17 amino acids. The CDR3 DNA follows: TGTGCCAGCAGCCTGACGTTTCCGGGACAGGGGACCTACGAGCAGTACTTC. It encodes CASSLTFPGQGTYEQYF.

The V gene is TRBV24-1, the J gene TRBJ2-3, with 10 positions matching TRBD1. In germline, CDR1 is KGHDR, CDR2 SFDVKD. There are 15 residues in the CDR3. Germline trimming cut 7 bases from V and 0 bases from J; bases unmatched to any gene: 3. The CDR3 reads CATSSGQGSTDTQYF. CDR3 DNA: TGTGCCACCAGCTCGGGACAGGGGAGCACAGATACGCAGTATTTT.

V usage is TRBV4-1 and J usage is TRBJ1-5, with D maybe TRBD1 (5 bases). Germline loops: CDR1 MGHRA, CDR2 YSYEKL. The CDR3 consists of 14 residues. V gave up 1 base and J gave up 4 bases, with 8 bases separating them. The CDR3 region is CASSQAGRNQPQHF. CDR3 DNA: TGCGCCAGCAGCCAAGCAGGGAGGAATCAGCCCCAGCATTTT.

The genes are TRBV6-5 and TRBJ1-2, with a tentative D call TRBD1 (6 bases). The CDR3 covers 15 residues. Germline CDR1 MNHEY, CDR2 SVGAGI. Trimming took 7 bases from V and 0 from J, leaving 15 bases between them. CDR3 loop: CASTEGQNTNYGYTF. As DNA, the CDR3 is TGTGCCAGCACCGAGGGACAAAATACTAACTATGGCTACACCTTC.

This clone was seen a few times. This chain uses TRBV28 with TRBJ2-1; the D gene is possibly TRBD1 (5 bases). This CDR3 is 13 amino acids long. V lost 4 bases and J lost 2, with 6 bases in between. Germline CDR1 MDHEN, CDR2 SYDVKM. The CDR3, as DNA: TGTGCCAGCAGTTCGACAGCCTACAATGAGCAGTTCTTC. It is translated as CASSSTAYNEQFF.

The chain joins TRBV2 to TRBJ1-1, with D perhaps TRBD1 (6 bases). The germline V gene has CDR1 SNHLY and CDR2 FYNNEI. Trimming took 1 base from V and 7 from J, leaving 16 bases between them. The CDR3 sequence is 15 residues long. The DNA of the CDR3 is TGTGCCAGCAGTGAAGGTGTAGGGGGATTTGGTGAAGCTTTCTTT. Protein sequence: CASSEGVGGFGEAFF.

V usage is TRBV30 and J usage is TRBJ1-4; D call uncertain. Trimming removed 0 bases at V and 6 bases at J, with 14 bases between. CDR3 size: 15 residues. Per the germline V gene, CDR1 is GTSNPN and CDR2 is SVGIG (reference sequence). The CDR3 is CAWSVPVQAHEKLFF. The CDR3 region has the DNA TGTGCCTGGAGTGTACCCGTTCAGGCCCATGAAAAACTGTTTTTT.

J is TRBJ2-1 and V is TRBV7-3; 12 bases map to TRBD2. The CDR3 sequence is 15 residues long. Trimming removed 5 bases from V and 9 bases from J; junction bases left unmatched: 8. Germline V lookup: CDR1 SGHTA, CDR2 FQGTGA. The CDR3 DNA reads TGTGCCAGCAGCGCCCCTAGCGGGGGGGCCGCTGAGCAGTTCTTC. This codes for CASSAPSGGAAEQFF.